These 27 T cell receptor beta chains were sequenced from one sample in a study of regulatory T cells in long-lasting Graves disease. Researchers made TCR beta libraries by using iRepertoire HTBI primers and running Arm-PCR on CDR3 regions. MiXCR was run by TCRdb on the multiplex PCR reads, yielding one entry per CDR3 protein. This sample has roughly 420,000 distinct CDR3 sequences, with around a sixth found just once. As for time point: newly diagnosed GD, antithyroid drugs for less than 3 months. PBMC-derived RNA was used for the TCR library. The starting material was peripheral blood mononuclear cells (PBMCs), obtained at new diagnosis, from a patient treated with antithyroid drugs. These receptors came from a female donor with Graves disease.

This clonotype has ten or more counts. The chain joins TRBV7-9 to TRBJ2-2; a weak D match, TRBD1 (6 bases). Germline V lookup: CDR1 SEHNR, CDR2 FQNEAQ (reference sequence). The CDR3 covers 14 residues. Trimming removed 2 bases at V and 5 bases at J, with 9 bases between. Here the CDR3 reads CASSLSGVTGELFF. The CDR3 nucleotides read TGTGCCAGCAGCTTATCAGGGGTAACCGGGGAGCTGTTTTTT.

This clonotype showed up many times. The chain is built from TRBV5-1 and TRBJ2-2; D uncertain. In germline, CDR1 is SGHRS, CDR2 YFSETQ. Trimming removed 3 bases at V and 3 bases at J, with 12 bases between. The CDR3 loop spans 15 amino acids. The CDR3 DNA follows: TGCGCCAGCAGCTCTATGTCGCGAGACACCGGGGAGCTGTTTTTT. Protein sequence: CASSSMSRDTGELFF.

The chain recombines TRBV12-5 with TRBJ1-3, with D unresolved. This CDR3 comprises 14 residues. V shed 1 base and J shed 2 bases, with 6 bases lying between them. CDR1 and CDR2 (germline): LGHNT, FRNRAP. The CDR3 loop is CASGLGGTGNTIYF. As DNA, the CDR3 is TGTGCTAGTGGTTTGGGAGGGACTGGAAACACCATATATTTT.

This clonotype has at least ten counts. The genes are TRBV29-1 and TRBJ1-1; D is unresolved. The CDR3 runs to 13 residues. Trimming removed 3 bases from V and 0 bases from J, with 8 bases in between. Germline assignment: CDR1 SQVTM and CDR2 ANQGSEA. CDR3 in amino acids: CSVEEVMNTEAFF. In DNA, the CDR3 is TGCAGCGTTGAGGAGGTCATGAACACTGAAGCTTTCTTT.

This clonotype appeared many times. The chain recombines TRBV11-2 with TRBJ2-7, with 7 nucleotides matching TRBD2. There are 14 residues in the CDR3. V dropped 4 bases and J dropped 5; count of bases not matched to a gene: 8. CDR1 SGHAT and CDR2 FQNNGV come from the germline V gene. The CDR3 loop is CASSSPTSFHEQYF. CDR3 DNA sequence: TGTGCCAGCAGCTCTCCGACTAGCTTCCACGAGCAGTACTTC. The variable domain in full, completed from reference TRBV11-2 and TRBJ2-7, reads EAGVAQSPRYKIIEKRQSVAFWCNPISGHATLYWYQQILGQGPKLLIQFQNNGVVDDSQLPKDRFSAERLKGVDSTLKIQPAKLEDSAVYLCASSSPTSFHEQYFGPGTRLTVT.

This clonotype was detected only a few times. The gene calls are TRBV2 and TRBJ2-1; D perhaps matches TRBD1 (6 bases). Trimming cost V 4 bases and J 9 bases, with 13 bases left between them. The germline CDR1 and CDR2 sequences are SNHLY and FYNNEI. This CDR3 has 13 amino acids. The CDR3 sequence: CASSGIRGSEQFF. CDR3 coding DNA: TGTGCCAGCAGTGGAATCAGGGGCAGTGAGCAGTTCTTC.

The chain is built from TRBV4-1 and TRBJ1-2, with D unclear. The CDR3 is made up of 14 amino acids. Trimming removed 1 base at V and 1 base at J, with 7 bases between. Germline lookup yields CDR1 MGHRA and CDR2 YSYEKL. CDR3 coding DNA: TGCGCCAGCAGCCAAGGTACCAGTAACTATGGCTACACCTTC. Protein sequence: CASSQGTSNYGYTF.

The CDR3 is CASSLVMLAGVSNEQFF. CDR3 in DNA: TGTGCCAGCAGCTTAGTCATGCTAGCGGGAGTAAGTAATGAGCAGTTCTTC. The chain recombines TRBV7-2 with TRBJ2-1; 10 bases are shared with TRBD2. The CDR3 has 17 residues. Germline V CDR1 and CDR2: SGHTA, FQGNSA. V lost 1 base to trimming and J lost 7 bases; unmatched junction nucleotides: 10.

There are many counts of this clonotype. The chain couples TRBV12-3 or TRBV12-4 to TRBJ2-1, with D tentatively TRBD1 (6 bases). The CDR3 length is 13 residues. Trimming left V 10 bases short and J 4 bases short, with 14 bases between. The CDR3 reads CATMETGYNEQFF. The CDR3 coding sequence is TGTGCCACCATGGAAACAGGGTACAATGAGCAGTTCTTC.

The chain employs TRBV7-9 and TRBJ2-2, with TRBD2 matching over 14 bases. Losses at the gene ends were 5 bases for V and 0 bases for J; bases not matched to a gene: 14. The CDR3 length is 21 residues. The germline V gene has CDR1 SEHNR and CDR2 FQNEAQ (reference sequence). For the CDR3, the DNA is TGTGCCAGCAGCCAAGATGGGAGACTAGCGGGAGGGCTCGCGAACACCGGGGAGCTGTTTTTT. It codes for CASSQDGRLAGGLANTGELFF.

Ten or more counts support this clonotype. This sequence joins TRBV7-9 and TRBJ2-7; D is possibly TRBD1 or TRBD2 (5 bases each). Trimming removed 1 base at V and 5 bases at J, with 15 bases between. Germline assignment: CDR1 SEHNR and CDR2 FQNEAQ (reference sequence). The CDR3 extends over 15 amino acids. CDR3 sequence: CASSLVGPRFHEQYF. The DNA of the CDR3 is TGTGCCAGCAGCTTAGTGGGACCGAGGTTCCACGAGCAGTACTTC.

The rearrangement links TRBV9 to TRBJ2-7; maybe TRBD1 (6 bases). Trimming cost V 0 bases and J 5 bases, with 12 bases left between them. The CDR3 sequence is 14 residues long. In germline, CDR1 is SGDLS, CDR2 YYNGEE. The CDR3 protein is CASSVALAGDEQYF. The DNA of the CDR3 is TGTGCCAGCAGCGTAGCGCTGGCAGGGGACGAGCAGTACTTC.

The chain carries TRBV30 and TRBJ1-1, with TRBD1 as a possible D gene (6 bases). The germline CDR1 and CDR2 sequences are GTSNPN and SVGIG (reference sequence). V gave up 1 base and J gave up 0 bases, with 12 bases separating them. The CDR3 loop spans 15 amino acids. The CDR3 region is CAWSARGGLNTEAFF. The CDR3 region has the DNA TGTGCCTGGAGTGCCCGGGGGGGCTTGAACACTGAAGCTTTCTTT.

This clonotype appeared many times. The chain recombines TRBV6-2 or TRBV6-3 with TRBJ2-7, with D uncertain. The CDR3 is 13 residues long. Deletions cut 7 bases from V and 2 bases from J, with 12 bases between. Germline V gene data show CDR1 as MNHEY and CDR2 as SVGEGT. CDR3 in DNA: TGTGCCAGCATGGGCCGGTTCACCTACGAGCAGTACTTC. As protein: CASMGRFTYEQYF.

This clonotype occurred once. The gene calls are TRBV27 and TRBJ2-7; a weak D match, TRBD2 (6 bases). The J call may be mistaken, given a closer DNA end match to TRBJ2-1. CDR3 length: 18 residues. CDR1 and CDR2 (germline): MNHEY, SMNVEV (reference sequence). CDR3 nucleotide sequence: TGTGCCAGCAGTCCGCCCGGGGTGCGGGAACACCCCTACAATGAGCAGTTCTTC. This encodes CASSPPGVREHPYNEQFF.

The table lists this clonotype with many counts. V is TRBV2 and J is TRBJ1-2; D unclear. Trimming took 4 bases from V and 13 from J, leaving 16 bases between them. There are 12 residues in the CDR3. Germline V gene data show CDR1 as SNHLY and CDR2 as FYNNEI. CDR3 coding DNA: TGTGCCAGCAGTGGGCTAAGGGAGGTCCGCACCTTC. It yields the protein CASSGLREVRTF.

On this clonotype itself: Just one base apart from a much larger clone, this may be a read error. V usage is TRBV6-1 and J usage is TRBJ2-5; the D is unclear. V dropped 6 bases and J dropped 2 bases, with 10 bases sitting between them. CDR1 is MNHNS and CDR2 is SASEGT in the germline V gene. The CDR3 extends over 13 amino acids. In nucleotides, the CDR3 is TGTGCCAGCAGCACACCTAGTCAAGAGACCCAGTACTTC. Translating gives CASSTPSQETQYF.

A word on this clonotype: This is likely an artifact of a read error, given a far larger clone one base away. The chain joins TRBV7-9 to TRBJ1-1, with D possibly TRBD1 on 5 matching bases. Trimming pared 4 bases from V and 6 bases from J, leaving 15 bases between. The germline V gene has CDR1 SEHNR and CDR2 FQNEAQ (reference sequence). CDR3 length equals 14 residues. This chain's CDR3 is CASSSQGWVAEAFF. CDR3 DNA: TGTGCCAGCAGCTCCCAGGGTTGGGTGGCTGAAGCTTTCTTT.

This clonotype was detected many times. The J gene is TRBJ1-3, the V gene TRBV6-5; unclear D gene. The V gene's germline CDR1 is MNHEY and CDR2 SVGAGI. V was shortened by 4 bases and J by 4 bases, with 14 bases between the two germline ends. The CDR3 loop spans 15 amino acids. CDR3 nucleotide sequence: TGTGCCAGCAGTTCCGGAAGTCCTAAAGGAAACACCATATATTTT. It yields the protein CASSSGSPKGNTIYF.

This clonotype was observed many times. This chain joins TRBV7-2 and TRBJ2-1; 7 bases match TRBD2. CDR1 and CDR2 (germline): SGHTA, FQGNSA. Trimming at V came to 1 base and at J to 4 bases, leaving 7 bases not matched to a gene. This CDR3 has 16 amino acids. CDR3 in amino acids: CASSLVRLAVYNEQFF. The CDR3 DNA sequence: TGTGCCAGCAGCTTAGTGCGTCTAGCGGTATACAATGAGCAGTTCTTC.

This clonotype was detected many times. V usage is TRBV12-3 or TRBV12-4 and J usage is TRBJ2-1; 13 nucleotides align to TRBD2. This CDR3 spans 14 amino acids. V was clipped by 3 bases and J by 10 bases; unmatched bases: 3. Here the CDR3 DNA reads TGTGCCAGCAGTTTCCTGGGACTAGCGGGAGAGCAGTTCTTC. The encoded protein is CASSFLGLAGEQFF.

This clonotype showed up many times. The chain combines TRBV18 with TRBJ1-1; D call uncertain. Germline CDR1 and CDR2: KGHSH and LQKENI. This CDR3 has 13 residues. The germline V and J ends were trimmed by 3 bases and 1 base, with 6 bases remaining between them. CDR3 DNA: TGTGCCAGCTCACCGGATACGAACACTGAAGCTTTCTTT. Translating it yields CASSPDTNTEAFF.

This clonotype was seen at least ten times. The V gene is TRBV10-1, the J gene TRBJ2-2; D is possibly TRBD2 (5 bases). Per the germline V gene, CDR1 is WNHNN and CDR2 is SYGVQD (reference sequence). The CDR3 sequence is 14 residues long. Between the trimmed V and J ends, which lost 6 bases and 0 bases, there was a span of 8 bases. The CDR3 is CASSIGANTGELFF. CDR3 nucleotides: TGCGCCAGCAGCATCGGGGCGAACACCGGGGAGCTGTTTTTT.

This clonotype was seen ten or more times. The V call is TRBV28, the J call TRBJ2-3; D perhaps matches TRBD1 (6 bases). In germline, CDR1 is MDHEN, CDR2 SYDVKM. This CDR3 comprises 16 residues. V dropped 4 bases and J dropped 3 bases, with 17 bases sitting between them. This CDR3 reads CASSSLVGANTDTQYF. DNA of the CDR3: TGTGCCAGCAGTTCCCTCGTGGGGGCGAATACAGATACGCAGTATTTT.

This clonotype was counted at least ten times. CDR3 sequence: CASNSPRRGDRPTNYGYTF. The CDR3 nucleotides read TGTGCCAGCAACTCTCCACGACGAGGGGACAGACCGACTAACTATGGCTACACCTTC. The rearrangement joins TRBV28 to TRBJ1-2, with 7 bases matching TRBD1. With V trimmed by 7 bases and J by 0 bases, 20 bases remained unmatched. The germline V gene has CDR1 MDHEN and CDR2 SYDVKM. This CDR3 region has 19 residues.

Ten or more counts support this clonotype. V usage is TRBV28 and J usage is TRBJ2-3; D not certain. The CDR3 loop spans 13 amino acids. Germline V gives CDR1 MDHEN, CDR2 SYDVKM. The V end lost 7 bases, the J end lost 4 bases, and 12 bases lay between the germline ends. CDR3 region: CASTEGRPDTQYF. As DNA, the CDR3 is TGTGCCAGCACCGAAGGCCGCCCAGATACGCAGTATTTT.

This clonotype appeared a single time. A read error may account for a junction end that differs from germline. This sequence joins TRBV24-1 and TRBJ1-3; no clear D. Germline V CDR1 and CDR2: KGHDR, SFDVKD. The CDR3 totals 16 residues. Written as DNA, the CDR3 is TGTGCCAGCAGTTCCCCGGTGGGTAGGGCTGGAAACACCATATATTTT. Protein product: CASSSPVGRAGNTIYF.